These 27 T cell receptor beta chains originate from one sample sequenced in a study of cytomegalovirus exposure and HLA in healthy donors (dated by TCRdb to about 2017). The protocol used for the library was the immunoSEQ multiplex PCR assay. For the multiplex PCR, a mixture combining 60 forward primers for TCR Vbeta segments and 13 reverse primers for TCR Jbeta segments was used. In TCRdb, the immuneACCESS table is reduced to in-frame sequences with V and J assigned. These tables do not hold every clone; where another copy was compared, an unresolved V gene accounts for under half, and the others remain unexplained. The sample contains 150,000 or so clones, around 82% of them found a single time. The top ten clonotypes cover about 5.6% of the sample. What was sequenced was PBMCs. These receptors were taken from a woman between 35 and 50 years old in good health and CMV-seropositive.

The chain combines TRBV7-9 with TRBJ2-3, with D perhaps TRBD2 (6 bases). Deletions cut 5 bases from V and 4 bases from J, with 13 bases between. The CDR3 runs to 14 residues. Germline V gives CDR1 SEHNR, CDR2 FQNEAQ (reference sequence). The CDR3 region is CASSPQAGPDTQYF. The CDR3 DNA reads TGTGCCAGCAGCCCGCAAGCGGGCCCAGATACGCAGTATTTT. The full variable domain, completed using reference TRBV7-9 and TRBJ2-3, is DTGVSQNPRHKITKRGQNVTFRCDPISEHNRLYWYRQTLGQGPEFLTYFQNEAQLEKSRLLSDRFSAERPKGSFSTLEIQRTEQGDSAMYLCASSPQAGPDTQYFGPGTRLTVL.

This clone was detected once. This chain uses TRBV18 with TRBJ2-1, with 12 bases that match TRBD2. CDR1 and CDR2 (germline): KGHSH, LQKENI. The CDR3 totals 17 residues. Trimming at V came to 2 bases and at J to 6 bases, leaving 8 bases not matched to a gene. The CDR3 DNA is TGTGCCAGCTCACCATTTCTCCCTAGCGGGAGGGGCAATGAGCAGTTCTTC. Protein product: CASSPFLPSGRGNEQFF.

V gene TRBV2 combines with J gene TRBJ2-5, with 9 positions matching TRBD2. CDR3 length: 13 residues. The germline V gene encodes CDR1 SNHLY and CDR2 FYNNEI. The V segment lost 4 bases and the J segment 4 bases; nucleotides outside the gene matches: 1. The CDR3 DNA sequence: TGTGCCAGCAGTGTAGCGGGAGCAGAGACCCAGTACTTC. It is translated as CASSVAGAETQYF.

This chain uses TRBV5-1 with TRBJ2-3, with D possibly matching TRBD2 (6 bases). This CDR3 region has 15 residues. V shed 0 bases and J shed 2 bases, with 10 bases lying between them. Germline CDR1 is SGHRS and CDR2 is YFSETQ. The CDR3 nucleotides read TGCGCCAGCAGCTTGGGCGGGGCCGACACAGATACGCAGTATTTT. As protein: CASSLGGADTDTQYF.

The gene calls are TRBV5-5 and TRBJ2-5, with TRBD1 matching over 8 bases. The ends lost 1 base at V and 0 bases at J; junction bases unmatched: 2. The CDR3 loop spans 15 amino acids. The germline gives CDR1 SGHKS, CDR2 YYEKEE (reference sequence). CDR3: CASSLQGAYQETQYF. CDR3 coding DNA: TGTGCCAGCAGCTTGCAGGGGGCGTACCAAGAGACCCAGTACTTC.

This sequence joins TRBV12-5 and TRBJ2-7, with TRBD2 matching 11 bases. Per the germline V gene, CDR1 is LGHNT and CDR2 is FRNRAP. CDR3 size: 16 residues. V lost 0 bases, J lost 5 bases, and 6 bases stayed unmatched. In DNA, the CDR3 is TGTGCTAGTGGTTTGGTAGGGCTAGCGGGAGGAAACGAGCAGTACTTC. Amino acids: CASGLVGLAGGNEQYF.

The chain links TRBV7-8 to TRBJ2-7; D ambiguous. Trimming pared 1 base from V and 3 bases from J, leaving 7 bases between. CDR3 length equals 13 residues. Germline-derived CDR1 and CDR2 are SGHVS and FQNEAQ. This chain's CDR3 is CASSLDSYYEQYF. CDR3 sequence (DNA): TGTGCCAGCAGCTTAGACAGCTACTACGAGCAGTACTTC.

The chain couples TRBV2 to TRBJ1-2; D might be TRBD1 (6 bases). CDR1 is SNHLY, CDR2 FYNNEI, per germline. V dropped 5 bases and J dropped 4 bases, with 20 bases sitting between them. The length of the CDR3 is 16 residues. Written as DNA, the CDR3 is TGTGCCAGCAGTCTTTTAGAAGCAGGGGCGATCTATGGCTACACCTTC. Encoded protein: CASSLLEAGAIYGYTF.

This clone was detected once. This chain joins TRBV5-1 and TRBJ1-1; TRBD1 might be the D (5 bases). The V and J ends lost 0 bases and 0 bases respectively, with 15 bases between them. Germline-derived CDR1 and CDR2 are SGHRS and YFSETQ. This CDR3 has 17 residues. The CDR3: CASSLAGQGPLNTEAFF. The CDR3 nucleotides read TGCGCCAGCAGCTTGGCCGGGCAGGGCCCGCTGAACACTGAAGCTTTCTTT.

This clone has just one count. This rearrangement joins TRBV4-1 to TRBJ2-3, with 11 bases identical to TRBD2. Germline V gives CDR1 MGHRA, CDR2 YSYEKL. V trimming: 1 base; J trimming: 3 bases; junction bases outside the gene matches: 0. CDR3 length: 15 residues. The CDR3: CASSQGLAGTDTQYF. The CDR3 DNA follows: TGCGCCAGCAGCCAAGGACTAGCGGGAACAGATACGCAGTATTTT.

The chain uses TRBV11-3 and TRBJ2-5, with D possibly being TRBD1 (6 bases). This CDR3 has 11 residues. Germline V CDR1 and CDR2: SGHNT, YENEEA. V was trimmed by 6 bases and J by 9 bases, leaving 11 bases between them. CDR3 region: CASRTEGAQYF. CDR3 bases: TGTGCCAGCAGAACTGAGGGGGCCCAGTACTTC.

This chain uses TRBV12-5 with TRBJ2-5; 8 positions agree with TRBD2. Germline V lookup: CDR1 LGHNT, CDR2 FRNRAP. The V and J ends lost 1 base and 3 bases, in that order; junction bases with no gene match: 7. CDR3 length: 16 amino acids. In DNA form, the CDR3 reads TGTGCTAGTGGTTTGGGTAGCGGGAAGGGGAAAGAGACCCAGTACTTC. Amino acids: CASGLGSGKGKETQYF.

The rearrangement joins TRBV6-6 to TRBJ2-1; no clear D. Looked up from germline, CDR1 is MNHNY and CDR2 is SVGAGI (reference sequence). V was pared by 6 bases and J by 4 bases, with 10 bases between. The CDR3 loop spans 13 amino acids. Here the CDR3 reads CASRTPIYNEQFF. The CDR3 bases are TGTGCCAGCAGAACACCGATTTACAATGAGCAGTTCTTC.

This CDR3 is CSVLLVPRAFF. The CDR3 nucleotides read TGCAGCGTTCTCCTCGTTCCCCGGGCTTTCTTT. The chain combines TRBV29-1 with TRBJ1-1; D is unresolved. Trimming shortened V by 5 bases and J by 11 bases, and 15 bases separated the two germline ends. The CDR3 sequence is 11 residues long. Germline CDR1 is SQVTM and CDR2 is ANQGSEA.

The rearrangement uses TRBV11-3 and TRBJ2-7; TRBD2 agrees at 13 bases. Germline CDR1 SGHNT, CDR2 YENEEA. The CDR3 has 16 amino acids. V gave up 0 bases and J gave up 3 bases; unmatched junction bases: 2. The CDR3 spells CASSLELAGGNYEQYF. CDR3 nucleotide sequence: TGTGCCAGCAGCTTAGAACTAGCGGGAGGGAACTACGAGCAGTACTTC. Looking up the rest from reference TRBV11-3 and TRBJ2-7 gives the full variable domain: EAGVVQSPRYKIIEKKQPVAFWCNPISGHNTLYWYLQNLGQGPELLIRYENEEAVDDSQLPKDRFSAERLKGVDSTLKIQPAELGDSAVYLCASSLELAGGNYEQYFGPGTRLTVT.

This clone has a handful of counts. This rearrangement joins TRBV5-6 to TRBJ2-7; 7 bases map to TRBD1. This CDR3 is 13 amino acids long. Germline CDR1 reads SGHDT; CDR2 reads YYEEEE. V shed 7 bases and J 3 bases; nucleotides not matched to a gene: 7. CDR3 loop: CASHRQGNYEQYF. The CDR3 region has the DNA TGTGCCAGCCACCGACAGGGAAACTACGAGCAGTACTTC.

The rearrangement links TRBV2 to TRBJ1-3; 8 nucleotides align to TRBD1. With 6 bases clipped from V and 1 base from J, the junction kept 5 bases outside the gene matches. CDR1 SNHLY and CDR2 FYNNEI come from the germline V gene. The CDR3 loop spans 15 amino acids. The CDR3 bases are TGTGCCAGCAGAGACAGGGGAGTATCTGGAAACACCATATATTTT. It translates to CASRDRGVSGNTIYF.

The CDR3 sequence is CASSPLGARTEAFF. The CDR3 DNA reads TGTGCCAGCTCACCATTGGGGGCGCGGACTGAAGCTTTCTTT. The V gene is TRBV18, the J gene TRBJ1-1, with D possibly matching TRBD1 (6 bases). The germline CDR1 and CDR2 sequences are KGHSH and LQKENI. The CDR3 is made up of 14 amino acids. Trimming left V 2 bases short and J 5 bases short, with 12 bases between.

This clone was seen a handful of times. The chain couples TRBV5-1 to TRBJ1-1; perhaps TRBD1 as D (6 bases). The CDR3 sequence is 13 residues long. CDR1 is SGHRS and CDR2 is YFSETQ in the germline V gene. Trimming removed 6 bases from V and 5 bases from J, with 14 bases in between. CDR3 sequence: CASKDRETTEAFF. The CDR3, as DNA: TGCGCCAGCAAGGACAGAGAGACTACTGAAGCTTTCTTT.

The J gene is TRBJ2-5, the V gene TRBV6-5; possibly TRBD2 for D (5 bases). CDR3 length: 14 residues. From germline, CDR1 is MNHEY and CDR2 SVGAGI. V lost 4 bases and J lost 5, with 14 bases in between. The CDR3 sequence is CASSLEGGRETQYF. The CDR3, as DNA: TGTGCCAGCAGTTTAGAGGGCGGAAGGGAGACCCAGTACTTC.

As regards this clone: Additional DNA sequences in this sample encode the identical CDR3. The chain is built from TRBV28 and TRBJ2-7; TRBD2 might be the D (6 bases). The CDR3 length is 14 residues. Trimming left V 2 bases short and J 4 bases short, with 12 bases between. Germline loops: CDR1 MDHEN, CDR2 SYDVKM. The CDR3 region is CASSLGGPLYEQYF. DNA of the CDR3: TGTGCCAGCAGTTTAGGAGGGCCCCTATACGAGCAGTACTTC.

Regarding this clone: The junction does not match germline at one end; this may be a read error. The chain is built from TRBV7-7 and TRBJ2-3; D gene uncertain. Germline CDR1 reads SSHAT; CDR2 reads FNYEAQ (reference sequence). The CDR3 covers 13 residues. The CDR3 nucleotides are TGTGCTAGCAGCCCCCCGGGTAGGGATACGCAGTATTTT. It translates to CASSPPGRDTQYF.

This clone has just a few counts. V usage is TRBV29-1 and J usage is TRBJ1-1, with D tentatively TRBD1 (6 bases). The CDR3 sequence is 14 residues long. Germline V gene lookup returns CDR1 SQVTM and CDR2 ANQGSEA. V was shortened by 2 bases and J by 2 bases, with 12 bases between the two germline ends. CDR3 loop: CSVELGRGNTEAFF. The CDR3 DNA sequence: TGCAGCGTTGAACTGGGCAGGGGCAACACTGAAGCTTTCTTT.

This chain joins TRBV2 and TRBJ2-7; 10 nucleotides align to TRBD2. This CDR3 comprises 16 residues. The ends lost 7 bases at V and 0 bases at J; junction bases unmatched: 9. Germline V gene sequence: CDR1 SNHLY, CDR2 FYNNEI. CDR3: CASTRLAGVPSYEQYF. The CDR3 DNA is TGTGCCAGCACCAGACTAGCGGGTGTCCCCTCCTACGAGCAGTACTTC. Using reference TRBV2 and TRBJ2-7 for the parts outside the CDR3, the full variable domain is EPEVTQTPSHQVTQMGQEVILRCVPISNHLYFYWYRQILGQKVEFLVSFYNNEISEKSEIFDDQFSVERPDGSNFTLKIRSTKLEDSAMYFCASTRLAGVPSYEQYFGPGTRLTVT.

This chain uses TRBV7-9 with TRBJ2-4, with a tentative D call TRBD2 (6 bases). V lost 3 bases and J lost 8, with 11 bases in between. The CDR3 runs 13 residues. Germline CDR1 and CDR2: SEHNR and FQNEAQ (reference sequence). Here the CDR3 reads CASSFWGEDIQYF. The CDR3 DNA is TGTGCCAGCAGCTTTTGGGGGGAGGACATTCAGTACTTC.

In nucleotides, the CDR3 is TGTGCCAGCAGCGTTTTAGCGGGAGTGACCACCGGGGAGCTGTTTTTT. Protein sequence: CASSVLAGVTTGELFF. The chain joins TRBV9 to TRBJ2-2; 9 positions match TRBD2. This CDR3 is built from 16 residues. Germline CDR1 SGDLS, CDR2 YYNGEE. Germline trimming cut 2 bases from V and 4 bases from J; bases unmatched to any gene: 6.

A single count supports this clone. The CDR3: CASGPMGQNYGYTF. For the CDR3, the DNA is TGTGCCAGCGGTCCCATGGGGCAGAACTATGGCTACACCTTC. V usage is TRBV27 and J usage is TRBJ1-2; possibly TRBD1 for D (5 bases). Trimming shortened V by 8 bases and J by 2 bases, and 15 bases separated the two germline ends. The CDR3 has 14 residues. Germline V lookup: CDR1 MNHEY, CDR2 SMNVEV (reference sequence).